Following are 5 T cell receptor beta chains from one sample sequenced in a study of blood T cells in healthy people across ages (dated by TCRdb to between 2014 and 2016). Library generation was performed with 5' RACE. Sequencing took place on an Illumina HiSeq 2500. A second PCR of roughly 7 to 11 cycles was performed with a sample-barcoded 5' primer and a J-beta primer mix. TCRdb took the public reads, trimmed them with fastp at Q25, ran MiXCR for clone calling and kept in-frame beta chains. Merged by CDR3 protein, the rows form single entries marked with the most common genes and DNA. This sample gives around 1,500,000 distinct CDR3 sequences in total; 35% to 45% of them show up just once. The ten largest clonotypes hold under 8% of the sample. Sample: blood. These receptors came from a woman aged 18-35 years in good health.

The V and J genes are TRBV18 and TRBJ2-1, with a tentative D call TRBD1 (6 bases). The J call is doubtful: the DNA matches TRBJ2-7 better. The CDR3 length is 16 residues. Germline V gene sequence: CDR1 KGHSH, CDR2 LQKENI. CDR3: CASSQTGASSYNEQYF. The CDR3 DNA is TGTGCCAGCTCACAGACAGGCGCTAGCTCCTACAATGAGCAGTACTTC.

The rearrangement joins TRBV2 to TRBJ2-4; D is unclear. With the DNA end fitting TRBJ2-7 better, the J assignment may be wrong. The V gene's germline CDR1 is SNHLY and CDR2 FYNNEI. This CDR3 has 15 residues. CDR3: CASRPFLGPTYEQYF. The CDR3 DNA follows: TGTGCCAGCAGACCTTTCTTAGGGCCCACCTACGAGCAGTACTTC.

The rearrangement uses TRBV4-1 and TRBJ2-3; no definite D call. There are 15 residues in the CDR3. V gave up 1 base and J gave up 0 bases, with 8 bases separating them. Germline assignment: CDR1 MGHRA and CDR2 YSYEKL. The CDR3 nucleotides read TGCGCCAGCAGCCAAGTTGAGGCTAGCACAGATACGCAGTATTTT. Translation gives CASSQVEASTDTQYF.

The chain uses TRBV7-9 and TRBJ2-7; either TRBD1 or TRBD2 may fit D (5 bases each). The CDR3 loop spans 15 amino acids. V was clipped by 3 bases and J by 3 bases, with 15 bases between them. CDR1 SEHNR and CDR2 FQNEAQ come from the germline V gene (reference sequence). CDR3 DNA sequence: TGTGCCAGCAGCTTTTCTGGATTGGGGGACTACGAGCAGTACTTC. This encodes CASSFSGLGDYEQYF.

This clonotype was recorded a few times. The chain joins TRBV20-1 to TRBJ2-1; TRBD2 agrees at 11 bases. V was pared by 2 bases and J by 12 bases, with 6 bases of the junction left unmatched. The CDR3 runs 13 residues. CDR1 DFQATT and CDR2 SNEGSKA come from the germline V gene (reference sequence). CDR3 nucleotide sequence: TGCAGTGCTAGAAAAACTAGCGGGAGCATGCAGTTCTTC. It encodes CSARKTSGSMQFF.